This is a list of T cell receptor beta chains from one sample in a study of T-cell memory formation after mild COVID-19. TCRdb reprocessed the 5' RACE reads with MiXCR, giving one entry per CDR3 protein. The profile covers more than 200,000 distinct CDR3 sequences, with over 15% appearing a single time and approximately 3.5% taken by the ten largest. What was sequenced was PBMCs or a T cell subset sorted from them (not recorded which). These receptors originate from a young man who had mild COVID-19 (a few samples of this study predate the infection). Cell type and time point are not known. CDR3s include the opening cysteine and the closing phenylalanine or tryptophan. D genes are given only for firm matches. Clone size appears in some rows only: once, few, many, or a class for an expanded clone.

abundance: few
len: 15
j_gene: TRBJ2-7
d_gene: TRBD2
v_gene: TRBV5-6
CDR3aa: CASSSRRRGFYEQYF
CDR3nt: TGTGCCAGCAGTTCTCGAAGGCGGGGGTTCTACGAGCAGTACTTC

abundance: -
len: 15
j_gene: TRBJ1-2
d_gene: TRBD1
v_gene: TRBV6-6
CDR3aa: CASSSVGQGNYGYTF
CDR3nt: TGTGCCAGCAGTTCCGTCGGACAGGGGAACTATGGCTACACCTTC

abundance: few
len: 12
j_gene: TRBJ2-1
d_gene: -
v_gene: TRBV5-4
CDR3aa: CASSLLWAEQFF
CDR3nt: TGTGCCAGCAGCCTCCTATGGGCTGAGCAGTTCTTC

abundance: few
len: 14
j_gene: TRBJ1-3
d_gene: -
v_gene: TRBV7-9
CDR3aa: CASNPTGSGNTIYF
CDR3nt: TGTGCCAGCAACCCGACAGGTTCTGGAAACACCATATATTTT

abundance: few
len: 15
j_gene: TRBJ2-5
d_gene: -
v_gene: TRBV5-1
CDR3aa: CASSLSTGGRETQYF
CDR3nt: TGCGCCAGCAGCTTGTCGACTGGCGGGCGGGAGACCCAGTACTTC

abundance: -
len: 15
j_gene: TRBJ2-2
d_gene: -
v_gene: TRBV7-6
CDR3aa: CASSLASGNTGELFF
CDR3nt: TGTGCCAGCAGCTTAGCGTCGGGGAACACCGGGGAGCTGTTTTTT

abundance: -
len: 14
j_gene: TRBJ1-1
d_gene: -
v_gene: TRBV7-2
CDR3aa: CASSLQQGGTEAFF
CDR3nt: TGTGCCAGCAGCCTGCAACAGGGAGGCACTGAAGCTTTCTTT

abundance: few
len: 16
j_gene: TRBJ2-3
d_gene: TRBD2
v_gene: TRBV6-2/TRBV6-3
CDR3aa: CASSHLSSGASDTQYF
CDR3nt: TGTGCCAGCAGCCACCTGTCTAGCGGGGCGTCAGATACGCAGTATTTT

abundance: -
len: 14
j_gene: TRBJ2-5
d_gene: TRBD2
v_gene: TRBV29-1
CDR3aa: CSLGLAGGQETQYF
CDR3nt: TGCAGCCTGGGACTAGCGGGGGGTCAAGAGACCCAGTACTTC

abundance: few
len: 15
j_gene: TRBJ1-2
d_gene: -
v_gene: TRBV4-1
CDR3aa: CASSHPAEGSYGYTF
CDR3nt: TGCGCCAGCAGCCACCCCGCGGAGGGGAGCTATGGCTACACCTTC

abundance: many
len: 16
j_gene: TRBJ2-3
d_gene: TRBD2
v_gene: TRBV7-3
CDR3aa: CASSKGPSGGADTQYF
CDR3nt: TGTGCCAGCTCCAAAGGGCCCAGCGGGGGGGCAGATACGCAGTATTTT

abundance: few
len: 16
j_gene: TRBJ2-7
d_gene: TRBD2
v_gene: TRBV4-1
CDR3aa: CASSQEKRGGLYEQYF
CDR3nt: TGCGCCAGCAGCCAAGAAAAGCGGGGGGGCCTTTACGAGCAGTACTTC

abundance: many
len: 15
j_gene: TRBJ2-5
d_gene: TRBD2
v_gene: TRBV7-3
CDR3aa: CASSWTSGGKETQYF
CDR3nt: TGTGCCAGCAGCTGGACTAGCGGGGGGAAAGAGACCCAGTACTTC

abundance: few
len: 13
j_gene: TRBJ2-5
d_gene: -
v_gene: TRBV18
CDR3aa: CASSRSIGETQYF
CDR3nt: TGTGCCAGCTCTCGATCTATAGGAGAGACCCAGTACTTC

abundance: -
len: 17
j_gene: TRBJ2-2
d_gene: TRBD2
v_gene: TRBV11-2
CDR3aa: CASRTLAGGGRTGELFF
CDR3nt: TGTGCCAGCAGAACACTAGCGGGGGGCGGGAGGACCGGGGAGCTGTTTTTT

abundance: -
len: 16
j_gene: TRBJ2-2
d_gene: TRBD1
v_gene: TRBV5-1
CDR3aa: CASSPTGALSTGELFF
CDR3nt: TGCGCCAGCAGCCCCACAGGGGCCCTGAGCACCGGGGAGCTGTTTTTT